This TCR beta chain was sequenced during a study of blood T cell repertoires in COVID-19. Generated by immunoSEQ multiplex PCR, the TCRdb table keeps only in-frame clones and is missing some. The sample shows under 350,000 clones, 70% to 90% of them seen only once. This clone appeared a few times. The germline V gene encodes CDR1 LGHDT and CDR2 YNNKEL (reference sequence). V gave up 0 bases and J gave up 10 bases; unmatched junction bases: 13. This CDR3 region has 17 residues. This clonotype was obtained from a woman aged 40 to 50 with acute COVID-19. The chain uses TRBV3-1 (or the pseudogene TRBV3-2) and TRBJ2-4, with 9 nucleotides matching TRBD2. Material: PBMCs or T cells enriched from blood (not recorded which). The CDR3 sequence: CASSQEARLAGIGIQYF. DNA for the CDR3: TGTGCCAGCAGCCAAGAGGCTCGGCTAGCGGGGATTGGGATTCAGTACTTC.